This T cell receptor beta chain was found in a study of blood T cell repertoires in COVID-19. With 2 bases removed from V and 0 bases from J, the gap between germline ends came to 15 bases. Looked up from germline, CDR1 is SGHRS and CDR2 is YFSETQ. The CDR3 has 17 residues. Here immunoSEQ multiplex PCR was the method, and the copy in TCRdb shows in-frame clones only, minus some. The sample yields over 250,000 clones, roughly 89% seen once. The chain carries TRBV5-1 and TRBJ1-3; D is unresolved. The TCR originated in a woman aged 60-75 years who had recovered from COVID-19. The source material was PBMCs or T cells enriched from blood (not recorded which). CDR3 in DNA: TGCGCCAGCAGCTTCGACGGGCAAGGAGGCTCTGGAAACACCATATATTTT. It translates to CASSFDGQGGSGNTIYF.